Listed below are T cell receptor beta chains from one sample, sequenced in a study of cytomegalovirus exposure and HLA in healthy donors. Assay: immunoSEQ multiplex PCR; the TCRdb copy retains only in-frame clones and omits some. The sample comprises roughly 180,000 clones, about 80% of which are singletons, and around 1.5% rests with the top ten. The specimen was PBMCs. The receptors were sampled from a woman in her twenties or thirties in good health and CMV-seropositive. Both conserved end residues are part of each CDR3. A D gene is named only where the DNA matches it firmly. Where a row states a size, it is once, few, many or the class of an expanded clone; other rows omit it.

D	J	V	size	length	DNA	CDR3
NA	TRBJ2-6	TRBV6-1	NA	13	TGTGCCGGGGGGTTATCTGGGGCCAACGTCCTGACTTTC	CAGGLSGANVLTF
TRBD2	TRBJ2-1	TRBV11-3	NA	12	TGTGCCAGCAGCTTAGGGGGGGGAGAGCAGTTCTTC	CASSLGGGEQFF
TRBD1	TRBJ2-1	TRBV7-9	NA	15	TGTGCCAGCAGCACGGGACAGAGCTCCTACAATGAGCAGTTCTTC	CASSTGQSSYNEQFF
TRBD2	TRBJ2-5	TRBV6-1	NA	16	TGTGCCAGCAGTGAACGGCTAGCGGGAGAGGACGAGACCCAGTACTTC	CASSERLAGEDETQYF
NA	TRBJ2-7	TRBV10-3	NA	14	TGTGCCATCAGTGATACCGGGGTCGGTTACGAGCAGTACTTC	CAISDTGVGYEQYF
TRBD1	TRBJ2-5	TRBV6-5	NA	13	TGTGCCAGCGGGGCAGGGGGCGGGGAGACCCAGTACTTC	CASGAGGGETQYF
NA	TRBJ2-2	TRBV4-1	NA	16	TGCGCCAGCAGCCAAGAAGGGCAGGGGAACACCGGGGAGCTGTTTTTT	CASSQEGQGNTGELFF
NA	TRBJ1-1	TRBV5-1	once	13	TGCGCCAGCAGCGGCGGGATGAACACTGAAGCTTTCTTT	CASSGGMNTEAFF
TRBD2	TRBJ2-3	TRBV6-1	once	15	TGTGCCAGCAGTGATCCGGGACTAGTCACAGATACGCAGTATTTT	CASSDPGLVTDTQYF
TRBD1	TRBJ2-1	TRBV18	NA	15	TGTGCCAGCTCACCACCGGGACAGGGCCCGAATGAGCAGTTCTTC	CASSPPGQGPNEQFF
NA	TRBJ2-1	TRBV11-2	NA	15	TGTGCCAGCAGCTTGTATGACGGAGGCTACAATGAGCAGTTCTTC	CASSLYDGGYNEQFF
NA	TRBJ1-3	TRBV6-6	NA	14	TGTGCCAGCAGTCTCAGAGGAACTGGAAACACCATATATTTT	CASSLRGTGNTIYF
NA	TRBJ2-3	TRBV28	NA	12	TGTGCCAGCAGTTTGAACGCGGATACGCAGTATTTT	CASSLNADTQYF
NA	TRBJ2-7	TRBV7-9	few	14	TGTGCCAGCAGAAAAATGGTCAGTCCCTACGAGCAGTACTTC	CASRKMVSPYEQYF
NA	TRBJ2-7	TRBV25-1	NA	14	TGTGCCAGCAGTGAAACTATACAGGGCTACGAGCAGTACTTC	CASSETIQGYEQYF
NA	TRBJ2-1	TRBV5-4	NA	16	TGTGCCAGCAGCGACCCGGGAAGTTGGACGGGCAATGAGCAGTTCTTC	CASSDPGSWTGNEQFF
TRBD1	TRBJ1-1	TRBV5-4	few	13	TGTGCCAGCAGCTTATCGGACAGGGCTGAAGCTTTCTTT	CASSLSDRAEAFF
TRBD2	TRBJ2-7	TRBV7-9	NA	14	TGTGCCAGCAGCTTAGGAACTAGCGGGAACGAGCAGTACTTC	CASSLGTSGNEQYF
TRBD1	TRBJ2-1	TRBV5-1	NA	14	TGCGCCAGCAGACCGGGACAGCAATACAATGAGCAGTTCTTC	CASRPGQQYNEQFF
NA	TRBJ1-1	TRBV5-4	NA	14	TGTGCCGCCCAACAGGGTCGGGTGAACACTGAAGCTTTCTTT	CAAQQGRVNTEAFF